This T cell receptor beta chain stems from a study of cytomegalovirus exposure and HLA in healthy donors. Study context: Among roughly 180 million T cells, an earlier analysis found roughly 100 million unique TCR beta sequences.

PCR employed 60 Vbeta and 13 Jbeta primers. Produced via immunoSEQ multiplex PCR; TCRdb's table is partial and in-frame only. The table records about 160,000 clones, 70% to 80% of them present only once. This CDR3 contains 11 residues. Germline V gene sequence: CDR1 WNHNN, CDR2 SYGVQD (reference sequence). The V and J ends lost 9 bases and 5 bases respectively, with 8 bases between them. The chain joins TRBV10-1 to TRBJ2-1; D might be TRBD1 (5 bases). Sequencing used PBMCs. The receptor was derived from a woman aged 45-60 years in good health and CMV-seronegative. CDR3 sequence: CASMDNNEQFF. Here the CDR3 DNA reads TGCGCCAGTATGGACAACAATGAGCAGTTCTTC.